A selection of T cell receptor beta chains follows, all from one sample in a study of T cell responses to AZD1222 COVID-19 vaccine. Here immunoSEQ multiplex PCR was the method, and the copy in TCRdb shows in-frame clones only, minus some. The sample carries about 120,000 clones, about 90% recorded once. Source: peripheral blood, taken on day 0 of AZD1222 vaccination. The receptors were sampled from an adult in good health. Both conserved end residues are part of each CDR3. A D gene is named only where the DNA matches it firmly. Size is omitted from some rows. Given values are once, few, many or a class for expanded clones.

J,V,D,size,DNA,CDR3
TRBJ1-1,TRBV3-1/TRBV3-2,TRBD1,-,TGTGCCAGCAGCCGGTCGGGACAGGGGAACACTGAAGCTTTCTTT,CASSRSGQGNTEAFF
TRBJ2-7,TRBV18,-,-,TGTGCCAGCTCAGCCCCGCAGGGGAAATACTACGAGCAGTACTTC,CASSAPQGKYYEQYF
TRBJ1-6,TRBV4-1,-,once,TGCGCCAGCAGCCAAGAAGGGGTAGACAGGCGGTCACCCCTCCACTTT,CASSQEGVDRRSPLHF
TRBJ2-7,TRBV6-6,TRBD1,-,TGTGCCAGCACGCACCGGGACAGGGCCAAGTACGAGCAGTACTTC,CASTHRDRAKYEQYF
TRBJ1-1,TRBV9,-,-,TGTGCCAGCAGCGTAGATATGAACACTGAAGCTTTCTTT,CASSVDMNTEAFF
TRBJ2-3,TRBV10-3,TRBD1,-,TGTGCCATCAGTGAGCCAGACAGGGGCTCCACAGATACGCAGTATTTT,CAISEPDRGSTDTQYF
TRBJ2-1,TRBV6-5,TRBD1,once,TGTGCCAGCAGCTCGCTGACAGGGTTCAATGAGCAGTTCTTC,CASSSLTGFNEQFF
TRBJ1-3,TRBV9,-,-,TGTGCCAGCAGCGTATCGGGAGACACCATATATTTT,CASSVSGDTIYF
TRBJ1-1,TRBV3-1/TRBV3-2,-,-,TGTGCCAGCAGCCGGAGAGGGCCCAGGAGTGAAGCTTTCTTT,CASSRRGPRSEAFF
TRBJ1-5,TRBV10-3,-,-,TGTGCCATCAGTGCCCAGGATAGCAATCAGCCCCAGCATTTT,CAISAQDSNQPQHF
TRBJ1-5,TRBV28,TRBD1,-,TGTGCCAGCCGACAGGGCAGTCAGCCCCAGCATTTT,CASRQGSQPQHF
TRBJ2-7,TRBV27,-,-,TGTGCCAGCACCAATACCTACGAGCAGTACTTC,CASTNTYEQYF
TRBJ1-1,TRBV9,-,few,TGTGCCAGCAGCGTAGTAGGGGGGTCGAACACTGAAGCTTTCTTT,CASSVVGGSNTEAFF
TRBJ2-1,TRBV5-1,TRBD1,-,TGCGCCAGCAGCTTGCAGGGGGCAGATGAGCAGTTCTTC,CASSLQGADEQFF